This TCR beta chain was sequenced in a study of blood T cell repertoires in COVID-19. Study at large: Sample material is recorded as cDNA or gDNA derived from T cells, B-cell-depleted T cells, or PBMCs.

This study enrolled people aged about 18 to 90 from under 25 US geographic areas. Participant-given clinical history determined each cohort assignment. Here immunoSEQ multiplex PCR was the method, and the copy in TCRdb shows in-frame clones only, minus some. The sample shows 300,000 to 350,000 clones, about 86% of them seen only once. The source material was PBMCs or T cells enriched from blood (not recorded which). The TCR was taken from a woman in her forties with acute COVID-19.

CDR3 DNA sequence: TGTGCCAGCTCACCTCGGTCGGTCCAGGGCGATTCACCCCTCCACTTT. Protein product: CASSPRSVQGDSPLHF. The V and J genes are TRBV18 and TRBJ1-6; D is perhaps TRBD1 (5 bases). The CDR3 length is 16 residues. With 3 bases removed from V and 8 bases from J, the gap between germline ends came to 17 bases. Per the germline V gene, CDR1 is KGHSH and CDR2 is LQKENI. Based on the CDR3 plus reference TRBV18 and TRBJ1-6, the full variable domain is NAGVMQNPRHLVRRRGQEARLRCSPMKGHSHVYWYRQLPEEGLKFMVYLQKENIIDESGMPKERFSAEFPKEGPSILRIQQVVRGDSAAYFCASSPRSVQGDSPLHFGNGTRLTVT.